This is a list of T cell receptor beta chains from one sample in a study of T cell responses to AZD1222 COVID-19 vaccine. Sequencing was performed with immunoSEQ multiplex PCR; in TCRdb, only in-frame clones are kept and a portion is missing. Counted here are about 120,000 clones, roughly nine tenths occurring once; the ten biggest clones make up about 7%. The starting material was peripheral blood, obtained on day 0 of AZD1222 vaccination. Receptor source: an adult in good health. Each CDR3 is given with its conserved first and last residue. The D gene is left open where the match is weak. Size tells how often a clone was seen (once, few, many) or the class of an expanded clone, and some rows leave it out.

D	size	V	J	CDR3	DNA
.	.	TRBV7-8	TRBJ1-4	CASSTTMGGLEKLFF	TGTGCCAGCAGCACAACTATGGGGGGGCTAGAAAAACTGTTTTTT
.	once	TRBV7-3	TRBJ2-7	CASSLGTLAYEQYF	TGTGCCAGCAGCCTAGGGACACTGGCCTACGAGCAGTACTTC
.	.	TRBV7-2	TRBJ1-5	CASSTTIGNQPQHF	TGTGCCAGCAGCACCACTATTGGCAATCAGCCCCAGCATTTT
.	.	TRBV5-4	TRBJ1-3	CASSPESTGNTIYF	TGTGCCAGCAGCCCGGAGAGTACTGGAAACACCATATATTTT
.	.	TRBV7-2	TRBJ1-6	CASSWLRSSYNSPLHF	TGTGCCAGCAGCTGGCTGCGGAGCTCCTATAATTCACCCCTCCACTTT
.	medium-sized	TRBV19	TRBJ1-2	CASSAIPGTFGYGYTF	TGTGCCAGTAGTGCCATCCCCGGGACGTTTGGCTATGGCTACACCTTC
.	.	TRBV24-1	TRBJ2-3	CAITGGGDTDTQYF	TGTGCCATCACCGGGGGTGGGGACACAGATACGCAGTATTTT
.	.	TRBV7-6	TRBJ1-3	CASSPYTEGSGNTIYF	TGTGCCAGCAGCCCATATACTGAAGGCTCTGGAAACACCATATATTTT
TRBD1	.	TRBV6-5	TRBJ2-7	CASSYDRAYEQYF	TGTGCCAGCAGTTACGACAGGGCCTACGAGCAGTACTTC
.	.	TRBV4-1	TRBJ2-5	CASSQDQETQYF	TGCGCCAGCAGCCAAGATCAGGAGACCCAGTACTTC
.	.	TRBV6-6	TRBJ2-7	CASSSRLVYEQYF	TGTGCCAGCAGTTCCCGACTAGTCTACGAGCAGTACTTC
.	.	TRBV9	TRBJ1-3	CTSSVDGFSGNTIYF	TGTACCAGCAGCGTAGACGGATTCTCTGGAAACACCATATATTTT
TRBD1	.	TRBV18	TRBJ2-7	CASSLLTGTGVNEQYF	TGTGCCAGCTCACTTTTAACCGGGACAGGTGTTAACGAGCAGTACTTC
.	.	TRBV7-3	TRBJ1-1	CASSLTGDREAFF	TGTGCCAGCAGCTTAACGGGAGACAGGGAAGCTTTCTTT
.	.	TRBV6-5	TRBJ2-1	CASSTVYSYNEQFF	TGTGCCAGCAGCACAGTTTACTCCTACAATGAGCAGTTCTTC
.	.	TRBV28	TRBJ1-5	CASSRPEGRGNQPQHF	TGTGCCAGCAGCCGCCCGGAAGGGAGAGGCAATCAGCCCCAGCATTTT
TRBD1	.	TRBV5-1	TRBJ1-6	CASSSGQSPYNSPLHF	TGCGCCAGCAGCTCGGGACAGAGCCCCTATAATTCACCCCTCCACTTT
.	.	TRBV5-4	TRBJ1-1	CASREQAMNTEAFF	TGTGCCAGCAGGGAACAGGCGATGAACACTGAAGCTTTCTTT
.	.	TRBV27	TRBJ1-2	CASSPLDASYGYTF	TGTGCCAGCAGTCCACTTGACGCCTCCTATGGCTACACCTTC
.	.	TRBV5-1	TRBJ2-2	CASSLGDTGELFF	TGCGCCAGCAGCTTAGGAGACACCGGGGAGCTGTTTTTT
.	.	TRBV3-1/TRBV3-2	TRBJ1-2	CASSLLYGYTF	TGTGCCAGCAGCCTCTTATATGGCTACACCTTC
TRBD1	.	TRBV6-5	TRBJ1-3	CASKDRGRGNTIYF	TGTGCCAGCAAGGACAGGGGACGGGGAAACACCATATATTTT
TRBD1	.	TRBV5-1	TRBJ2-1	CASSVGQGSSYNEQFF	TGCGCCAGCAGCGTGGGACAGGGAAGCTCCTACAATGAGCAGTTCTTC
.	.	TRBV7-9	TRBJ1-2	CASSPMAGYTF	TGTGCCAGCAGCCCAATGGCGGGCTACACCTTC
TRBD2	.	TRBV7-9	TRBJ2-3	CASSPGLAGDTQYF	TGTGCCAGCAGCCCGGGACTAGCGGGCGATACGCAGTATTTT
.	few	TRBV7-2	TRBJ1-1	CASSSWGGGTEAFF	TGTGCCAGCAGCTCATGGGGAGGGGGAACTGAAGCTTTCTTT
TRBD2	.	TRBV5-1	TRBJ2-2	CASSLTPGLAGGNTGELFF	TGCGCCAGCAGCCTGACTCCGGGACTAGCGGGGGGTAACACCGGGGAGCTGTTTTTT
.	few	TRBV19	TRBJ1-3	CASSKRGVGNTIYF	TGTGCCAGTAGTAAGAGGGGAGTTGGAAACACCATATATTTT
TRBD1	.	TRBV2	TRBJ1-2	CASSRQGSGYTF	TGTGCCAGCAGCAGACAGGGTAGTGGCTACACCTTC
.	.	TRBV4-1	TRBJ2-2	CASSRGTSDTGELFF	TGCGCCAGCAGCCGCGGGACATCGGACACCGGGGAGCTGTTTTTT
.	.	TRBV6-1	TRBJ1-6	CASSGRTVALDSPLHF	TGTGCCAGCAGTGGTCGGACAGTTGCGTTGGATTCACCCCTCCACTTT
.	.	TRBV6-2/TRBV6-3	TRBJ2-1	CASSDEDILYNEQFF	TGTGCCAGCAGTGATGAGGACATTCTCTACAATGAGCAGTTCTTC
.	.	TRBV24-1	TRBJ2-3	CATSDFGRGDTQYF	TGTGCCACCAGTGATTTCGGCAGGGGTGATACGCAGTATTTT
TRBD1	.	TRBV24-1	TRBJ2-1	CATSDLSGGVGEQFF	TGTGCCACCAGTGATTTATCAGGGGGTGTGGGCGAGCAGTTCTTC
.	.	TRBV28	TRBJ2-7	CASREVGTPQQYF	TGTGCCAGCAGAGAGGTAGGGACCCCCCAGCAGTACTTC
.	.	TRBV18	TRBJ1-4	CASSPQGVGEKLFF	TGTGCCAGCTCACCACAGGGGGTTGGTGAAAAACTGTTTTTT
TRBD2	once	TRBV6-1	TRBJ2-7	CASSYGGAGEQYF	TGTGCCAGCAGTTATGGGGGAGCGGGGGAGCAGTACTTC
.	.	TRBV28	TRBJ1-3	CASSPRGALGGGNTIYF	TGTGCCAGCAGTCCGAGGGGGGCCTTGGGAGGAGGAAACACCATATATTTT
.	.	TRBV19	TRBJ2-7	CASSIGQSGYEQYF	TGTGCCAGTAGTATAGGACAGAGCGGCTACGAGCAGTACTTC
TRBD2	.	TRBV5-8	TRBJ2-7	CASSLVGGEQYF	TGTGCCAGCAGCTTGGTGGGGGGGGAGCAGTACTTC
.	.	TRBV11-2	TRBJ1-4	CASSSNINEKLFF	TGTGCCAGCAGCTCTAACATCAATGAAAAACTGTTTTTT
.	.	TRBV30	TRBJ1-3	CAWSPPGRGSGNTIYF	TGTGCCTGGAGTCCTCCCGGGAGGGGGTCTGGAAACACCATATATTTT
.	.	TRBV27	TRBJ1-6	CASGSSPLHF	TGTGCCAGCGGAAGTTCACCCCTCCACTTT
.	.	TRBV9	TRBJ2-7	CASSPRRAGYEQYF	TGTGCCAGCAGCCCCCGAAGGGCGGGCTACGAGCAGTACTTC
.	.	TRBV28	TRBJ1-5	CASSSPGGNQPQHF	TGTGCCAGCAGCTCACCAGGGGGCAATCAGCCCCAGCATTTT
TRBD1	.	TRBV27	TRBJ1-5	CASRQGGQPQHF	TGTGCCAGTCGACAGGGCGGGCAGCCCCAGCATTTT
.	once	TRBV5-8	TRBJ1-4	CASSLSGGRSNEKLFF	TGTGCCAGCAGCTTGAGTGGGGGAAGATCTAATGAAAAACTGTTTTTT
.	.	TRBV6-6	TRBJ1-3	CAGSDRPGNTIYF	TGTGCCGGGTCCGACAGACCCGGAAACACCATATATTTT
.	.	TRBV5-1	TRBJ2-1	CASSFHQGPYNEQFF	TGCGCCAGCAGCTTCCATCAGGGGCCCTACAATGAGCAGTTCTTC
TRBD1	.	TRBV23-1	TRBJ1-4	CASGCLDRVNFFFATNEKLFF	TGCGCCAGCGGCTGCTTGGACAGGGTTAATTTTTTCTTTGCCACTAATGAAAAACTGTTTTTT
.	.	TRBV6-2/TRBV6-3	TRBJ2-1	CASSYGYEQFF	TGTGCCAGCAGTTACGGGTATGAGCAGTTCTTC
.	once	TRBV6-1	TRBJ2-6	CASSDSGSGANVLTF	TGTGCCAGCAGTGATTCAGGCTCTGGGGCCAACGTCCTGACTTTC
.	once	TRBV6-5	TRBJ2-5	CASSYSGAETQYF	TGTGCCAGCAGTTACTCGGGGGCGGAGACCCAGTACTTC
.	.	TRBV2	TRBJ1-1	CASRTDGLTEAFF	TGTGCCAGCAGAACGGACGGATTGACTGAAGCTTTCTTT
TRBD1	.	TRBV9	TRBJ1-4	CASSVAQGQGALDEKLFF	TGTGCCAGCAGCGTAGCACAGGGACAGGGGGCGCTTGATGAAAAACTGTTTTTT
.	.	TRBV3-1/TRBV3-2	TRBJ1-2	CASSLFGEGGYTF	TGTGCCAGCAGCCTTTTTGGGGAAGGGGGCTACACCTTC